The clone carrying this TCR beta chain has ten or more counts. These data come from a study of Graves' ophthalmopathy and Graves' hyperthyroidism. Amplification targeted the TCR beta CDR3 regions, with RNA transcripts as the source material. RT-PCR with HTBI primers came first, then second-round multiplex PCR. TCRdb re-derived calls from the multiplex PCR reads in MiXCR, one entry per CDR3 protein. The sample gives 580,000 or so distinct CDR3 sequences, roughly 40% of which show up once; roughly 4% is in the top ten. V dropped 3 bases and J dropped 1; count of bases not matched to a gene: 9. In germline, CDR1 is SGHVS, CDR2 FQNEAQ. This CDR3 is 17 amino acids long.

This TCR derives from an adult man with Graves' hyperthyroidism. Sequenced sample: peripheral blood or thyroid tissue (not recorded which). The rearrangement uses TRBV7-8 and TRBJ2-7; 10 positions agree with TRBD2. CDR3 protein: CASSLGRVAGGSYEQYF. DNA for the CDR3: TGTGCCAGCAGCTTGGGGCGGGTAGCGGGGGGATCCTACGAGCAGTACTTC.